A selection of T cell receptor beta chains follows, all from one sample in a study of T cell responses to AZD1222 COVID-19 vaccine. This table comes from immunoSEQ multiplex PCR, and its TCRdb copy is limited to in-frame clones, with some not included. The sample contains 120,000 to 150,000 clones, approximately 91% of which appear only once. Sequenced material: peripheral blood, taken 28 days after the second AZD1222 dose. Receptors were obtained from an adult who received the AZD1222 COVID-19 vaccine. Each CDR3 is given with its conserved first and last residue. D genes are given only for firm matches. Not all rows give a size; the values are once, few, many and, for expanded clones, a class.

v_call,d_call,j_call,clone_size,cdr3_aa,cdr3_nt
TRBV6-1,NA,TRBJ1-3,NA,CASSEKRSSVPGNTIYF,TGTGCCAGCAGTGAAAAAAGAAGCTCAGTCCCTGGAAACACCATATATTTT
TRBV30,NA,TRBJ1-1,NA,CAWNHVGRVNTEAFF,TGTGCCTGGAACCATGTAGGTCGAGTGAACACTGAAGCTTTCTTT
TRBV14,NA,TRBJ2-1,NA,CASSQDQTDSYNEQFF,TGTGCCAGCAGCCAAGATCAGACAGACTCCTACAATGAGCAGTTCTTC
TRBV7-9,NA,TRBJ2-1,once,CASSPTMPPTNEQFF,TGTGCCAGCAGCCCTACAATGCCGCCTACTAATGAGCAGTTCTTC
TRBV20-1,NA,TRBJ2-3,NA,CSASPSYYTDTQYF,TGCAGTGCTAGTCCCTCCTATTACACAGATACGCAGTATTTT
TRBV2,TRBD1,TRBJ1-2,NA,CASRLTGGADYGYTF,TGTGCCAGCAGACTAACAGGGGGCGCTGACTATGGCTACACCTTC
TRBV5-1,NA,TRBJ1-1,NA,CASRGTEAFF,TGCGCCAGCAGGGGGACTGAAGCTTTCTTT
TRBV5-1,TRBD1,TRBJ1-2,NA,CASSPFDRVDGYTF,TGCGCCAGCAGCCCATTTGACAGGGTGGATGGCTACACCTTC
TRBV2,TRBD1,TRBJ1-6,NA,CAGGTVNSPLHF,TGTGCCGGTGGGACAGTAAATTCACCCCTCCACTTT
TRBV6-6,NA,TRBJ1-2,NA,CANRDPGDYGYTF,TGTGCCAACCGGGACCCCGGCGACTATGGCTACACCTTC
TRBV5-1,TRBD1,TRBJ2-7,NA,CASTRDRESYEQYF,TGCGCCAGCACCCGGGACAGGGAATCTTACGAGCAGTACTTC
TRBV15,NA,TRBJ2-6,NA,CATSRGDTSGANVLTF,TGTGCCACCAGCAGAGGTGACACCTCTGGGGCCAACGTCCTGACTTTC
TRBV6-1,NA,TRBJ1-1,NA,CASSEPHTEAFF,TGTGCCAGCAGTGAACCTCACACTGAAGCTTTCTTT
TRBV5-6,NA,TRBJ2-1,NA,CASSFSAYNEQFF,TGTGCCAGCAGCTTCTCAGCCTACAATGAGCAGTTCTTC
TRBV10-3,TRBD1,TRBJ1-2,NA,CAISLGQGPGYTF,TGTGCCATCAGTCTGGGACAGGGGCCAGGCTACACCTTC
TRBV6-5,NA,TRBJ1-4,NA,CASSYRSPEKLFF,TGTGCCAGCAGTTACAGGTCTCCCGAAAAACTGTTTTTT
TRBV7-9,NA,TRBJ2-7,NA,CASSSRHFYEQYF,TGTGCCAGCAGCTCCCGACACTTCTACGAGCAGTACTTC
TRBV30,NA,TRBJ1-2,once,CAWNEYTGSDIF,TGTGCCTGGAATGAATATACAGGGAGCGATATCTTC
TRBV9,NA,TRBJ1-6,NA,CASSVEVNSPLHF,TGTGCCAGCAGCGTAGAGGTTAATTCACCCCTCCACTTT
TRBV18,NA,TRBJ1-5,NA,CASSPVTANNQPQHF,TGTGCCAGCTCACCAGTGACAGCCAACAATCAGCCCCAGCATTTT
TRBV6-1,NA,TRBJ2-2,many,CASSEEIGGTGELFF,TGTGCCAGCAGTGAAGAAATTGGGGGGACTGGGGAGCTGTTTTTT
TRBV5-6,NA,TRBJ1-1,once,CASSYVAEAFF,TGTGCCAGCAGCTACGTAGCTGAAGCTTTCTTT
TRBV11-2,TRBD1,TRBJ2-2,NA,CASSSLAGTGGFTGELFF,TGTGCCAGCAGCTCCCTCGCCGGGACAGGGGGCTTCACCGGGGAGCTGTTTTTT
TRBV7-2,NA,TRBJ1-2,NA,CASSLDGGRNYGYTF,TGTGCCAGCAGCTTGGACGGGGGCCGGAACTATGGCTACACCTTC
TRBV7-6,TRBD2,TRBJ2-1,once,CASSHRTSGANEQFF,TGTGCCAGCAGCCACCGGACTAGCGGGGCCAATGAGCAGTTCTTC